These T cell receptor beta chains were read from a single sample in a study of patients and donors after allogeneic stem cell transplantation. TCRdb analysed the RT-PCR reads with MiXCR anew, one entry per CDR3 protein. The sample lists some 880,000 distinct CDR3 sequences, about a sixth occurring once. Sequenced sample: blood, either unsorted or a sorted T cell fraction (not recorded which). These receptor sequences come from a human donor who was either an allogeneic HSCT recipient or a stem cell or donor lymphocyte infusion donor (not recorded which). It is not recorded whose cells these are; they may come from a transplant donor. Both conserved end residues are part of each CDR3. A D gene is named only where the DNA matches it firmly. Clone size appears in some rows only: once, few, many, or a class for an expanded clone.

v_gene: TRBV20-1
abundance: -
j_gene: TRBJ2-2
d_gene: -
CDR3nt: TGCAGTGCACCCTGGGGGGGGCTGAAGGCCGGGGAGCTGTTTTTT
CDR3aa: CSAPWGGLKAGELFF

v_gene: TRBV20-1
abundance: many
j_gene: TRBJ2-6
d_gene: -
CDR3nt: TGCAGTGCTAGGGGGGTTGGGGCCAACGTCCTGACTTTC
CDR3aa: CSARGVGANVLTF

v_gene: TRBV12-3/TRBV12-4
abundance: -
j_gene: TRBJ2-4
d_gene: -
CDR3nt: TGTGCCAGCAGTTCCGTGGGCCTCCGGGCCAAAAACATTCAGTACTTC
CDR3aa: CASSSVGLRAKNIQYF

v_gene: TRBV27
abundance: many
j_gene: TRBJ2-3
d_gene: -
CDR3nt: TGTGCCAGCAGTTTAGGGATTACTAGCACAGATACGCAGTATTTT
CDR3aa: CASSLGITSTDTQYF

v_gene: TRBV24-1
abundance: few
j_gene: TRBJ1-1
d_gene: TRBD1
CDR3nt: TGTGCCACCAGTGACATCCCGGGACAGGGGCTCGGATTT
CDR3aa: CATSDIPGQGLGF

v_gene: TRBV5-1
abundance: few
j_gene: TRBJ1-1
d_gene: TRBD1
CDR3nt: TGCGCCAGCAGCGACGGGACAGGATGGGGCACTGAAGCTTTCTTT
CDR3aa: CASSDGTGWGTEAFF

v_gene: TRBV12-3/TRBV12-4
abundance: -
j_gene: TRBJ2-7
d_gene: -
CDR3nt: TGTGCCAGCAGATTCTCGACAGGTCAAACCTACGAGCAGTACTTC
CDR3aa: CASRFSTGQTYEQYF

v_gene: TRBV29-1
abundance: few
j_gene: TRBJ1-1
d_gene: -
CDR3nt: TGCAGCGTTTGGACGGACCACACTGAAGCTTTCTTT
CDR3aa: CSVWTDHTEAFF

v_gene: TRBV11-2
abundance: -
j_gene: TRBJ2-5
d_gene: -
CDR3nt: TGTGCCAGCAGCTTATACGGACGCAAGGGAGGTCTAGAGACCCAGTACTTC
CDR3aa: CASSLYGRKGGLETQYF

v_gene: TRBV7-2
abundance: -
j_gene: TRBJ2-3
d_gene: -
CDR3nt: TGTGCCAGCAGGAGGCGAGTCAACACAGATACGCAGTATTTT
CDR3aa: CASRRRVNTDTQYF

v_gene: TRBV30
abundance: few
j_gene: TRBJ2-7
d_gene: TRBD1
CDR3nt: TGTGCCTGGAGTAGGGCGGGACAGGGGTCGTACGAGCAGTACTTC
CDR3aa: CAWSRAGQGSYEQYF

v_gene: TRBV4-2
abundance: few
j_gene: TRBJ1-1
d_gene: -
CDR3nt: TGTGCCAGCAGCCAAGGAGGGGGTTCGAACACTGAAGCTTTCTTT
CDR3aa: CASSQGGGSNTEAFF

v_gene: TRBV5-1
abundance: many
j_gene: TRBJ2-7
d_gene: -
CDR3nt: TGTGCCAGCAGTTTGACCAGTTCCTACGAGCAGTACTTC
CDR3aa: CASSLTSSYEQYF

v_gene: TRBV30
abundance: -
j_gene: TRBJ2-7
d_gene: TRBD2
CDR3nt: TGTGCCTGGAGTGCTAGCGGGATCGAGCAGTACTTC
CDR3aa: CAWSASGIEQYF

v_gene: TRBV20-1
abundance: few
j_gene: TRBJ2-2
d_gene: -
CDR3nt: TGCAGTGCTATAGGGATACTGAACACCGGGGAGCTGTTTTTT
CDR3aa: CSAIGILNTGELFF

v_gene: TRBV5-1
abundance: -
j_gene: TRBJ2-7
d_gene: -
CDR3nt: TGCGCCAGCAGCCGAGGCGGACAGTCCCACTACGAGCAGTACTTC
CDR3aa: CASSRGGQSHYEQYF

v_gene: TRBV4-3
abundance: -
j_gene: TRBJ2-6
d_gene: -
CDR3nt: TGCGCCAGCAGCCAAGCGAACTCTGGGGCCAACGTCCTGACTTTC
CDR3aa: CASSQANSGANVLTF

v_gene: TRBV25-1
abundance: few
j_gene: TRBJ2-2
d_gene: -
CDR3nt: TGTGCCAGCAGGTGGGGCGGGGAGCTGTTTTTT
CDR3aa: CASRWGGELFF

v_gene: TRBV25-1
abundance: few
j_gene: TRBJ2-3
d_gene: TRBD2
CDR3nt: TGTGCCAGCAGCTCGGGCTTAGCGGGGGGAGACACAGATACGCAGTATTTT
CDR3aa: CASSSGLAGGDTDTQYF

v_gene: TRBV7-2
abundance: few
j_gene: TRBJ1-2
d_gene: -
CDR3nt: TGTGCCAGCAGCTTAGGGGGGGGCAGTTCTAACTATGGCTACACCTTC
CDR3aa: CASSLGGGSSNYGYTF

v_gene: TRBV20-1
abundance: -
j_gene: TRBJ2-7
d_gene: TRBD2
CDR3nt: TGCAGTGCCCCGGGACTAGCGGGGCCCTCCTACGAGCAGTACTTC
CDR3aa: CSAPGLAGPSYEQYF

v_gene: TRBV7-2
abundance: few
j_gene: TRBJ1-1
d_gene: -
CDR3nt: TGTGCCAGCAGCCGGACCCCCGCTTTGAACACTGAAGCTTTCTTT
CDR3aa: CASSRTPALNTEAFF